This paragraph covers one T cell receptor (beta chain) sequence. V was trimmed by 7 bases and J by 2 bases, leaving 14 bases between them. CDR1 is LNHDA and CDR2 is SQIVND in the germline V gene (reference sequence). CDR3 length: 15 residues. The protocol was immunoSEQ multiplex PCR, while the TCRdb copy is restricted to in-frame clones and leaves out a portion. The sample lists 2 million to 2.5 million clones, 85% to 95% seen once, with around 0.4% in the top ten. The sample is drawn from a study of shared clonotypes between healthy human individuals. The rearrangement joins TRBV19 to TRBJ1-4; the D is unclear. Input material: naive CD4+ T cells from PBMCs. Subset in this sample: CD45RA+ positively selected. The TCR was taken from a man younger than 35 in good health. Some clones in this sample may be carry-over from other donors' samples. The CDR3 is CASTDRAMTNEKLFF. The CDR3 DNA follows: TGTGCCAGTACGGATAGGGCGATGACTAATGAAAAACTGTTTTTT.